Listed below are T cell receptor beta chains from one sample, sequenced in a study of T cell changes during pregnancy in multiple sclerosis. Profiled with immunoSEQ multiplex PCR; TCRdb holds only in-frame clones, not every one. The data hold tens of thousands of clones, with 75% to 95% observed a single time. The specimen was CD8+ T cells from peripheral blood mononuclear cells, collected in the second trimester of pregnancy. The receptors come from a female donor with multiple sclerosis, enrolled in a pregnancy study. The CDR3 runs from the conserved cysteine through the conserved F or W. The order of the fields is J gene, D gene, V gene, CDR3 DNA, CDR3 protein. D genes are given only for firm matches.

TRBJ2-7	.	TRBV27	TGTGCCAGCAGGGAAAGACTAGCCTACGAGCAGTACTTC	CASRERLAYEQYF
TRBJ2-7	.	TRBV7-9	TGTGCCAGCAGTCCTGCCTACGAGCAGTACTTC	CASSPAYEQYF
TRBJ2-2	TRBD2	TRBV11-2	TGTGCCAGCAGCTTACTAGCGGGAGTTTTATCCGGGGAGCTGTTTTTT	CASSLLAGVLSGELFF
TRBJ2-7	TRBD2	TRBV27	TGTGCCAGCAGGGGGACTAGCGGCACCTACGAGCAGTACTTC	CASRGTSGTYEQYF
TRBJ2-1	.	TRBV6-5	TGTGCCAGCAGTTACTCGAACGGAGGGTACTCCAATGAGCAGTTCTTC	CASSYSNGGYSNEQFF
TRBJ2-7	TRBD1	TRBV5-1	TGCGCCAGCAGCTTTGGGGACAGCTCCTACGAGCAGTACTTC	CASSFGDSSYEQYF
TRBJ1-2	TRBD1	TRBV18	TGTGCCAGCTCACCACTTTCCAACAGGGGCGGCTACACCTTC	CASSPLSNRGGYTF
TRBJ2-1	.	TRBV19	TGTGCCAGTAGTCCCGGTATCACCAATGAGCAGTTCTTC	CASSPGITNEQFF
TRBJ2-1	TRBD2	TRBV7-9	TGTGCCAGCAGCCCCATGACTAGCGGGAGGGCCTACAATGAGCAGTTCTTC	CASSPMTSGRAYNEQFF
TRBJ1-4	.	TRBV28	TGTGCCAGCAGTTTAATTACGGGAGATGAAAAACTGTTTTTT	CASSLITGDEKLFF